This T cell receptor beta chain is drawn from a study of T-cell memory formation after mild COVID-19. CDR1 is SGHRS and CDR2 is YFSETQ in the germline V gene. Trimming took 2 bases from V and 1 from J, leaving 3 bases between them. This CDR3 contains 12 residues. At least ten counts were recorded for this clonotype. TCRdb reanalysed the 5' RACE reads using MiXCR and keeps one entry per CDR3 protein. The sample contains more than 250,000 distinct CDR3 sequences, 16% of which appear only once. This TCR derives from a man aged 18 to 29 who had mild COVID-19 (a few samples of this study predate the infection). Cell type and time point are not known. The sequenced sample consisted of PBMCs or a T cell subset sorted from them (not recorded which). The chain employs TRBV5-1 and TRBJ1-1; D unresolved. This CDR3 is CASSFQNTEAFF. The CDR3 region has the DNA TGCGCCAGCAGCTTTCAGAACACTGAAGCTTTCTTT. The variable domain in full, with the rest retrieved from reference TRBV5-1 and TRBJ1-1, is KAGVTQTPRYLIKTRGQQVTLSCSPISGHRSVSWYQQTPGQGLQFLFEYFSETQRNKGNFPGRFSGRQFSNSRSEMNVSTLELGDSALYLCASSFQNTEAFFGQGTRLTVV.